The T cell receptor (beta chain) under discussion was sequenced for a study of vaccination effects on CD4 cells after COVID-19. Sequencing followed a ViraFEST assay step that expanded antigen-specific CD4+ T cells with viral peptide pools. After around 10 days in culture, the CD4+ T cells were isolated. Vaccine recipients, nucleocapsid antibody negative, had no prior SARS-CoV-2 infection. Wells of around 2.2 million PBMC each were grown with roughly 10 IU/ml IL-2 and about 9.6 ug/ml peptides. On both days 3 and 7, half of the culture medium was replaced with IL-2 medium. Assay: immunoSEQ multiplex PCR; the TCRdb copy retains only in-frame clones and omits some. The data hold tens of thousands of clones, with roughly 70% observed a single time. This clone has only one observation. What it binds is not known. Study findings and constraints: Healthy vaccinees had only 1 of 255 vaccine-induced clones cross-react with common cold coronaviruses. The study found marked clonal contraction of infection- and vaccine-induced clones late after vaccination.

The source was CD4+ T cells from PBMCs cultured with SARS-CoV-2 spike peptides, collected before COVID-19 vaccination. The source is a human donor who received a COVID-19 vaccine.

Here the CDR3 reads CASTTGRQGSPLHF. For the CDR3, the DNA is TGTGCCAGCACCACGGGGAGGCAGGGTTCACCCCTCCACTTT. The gene calls are TRBV6-6 and TRBJ1-6; possibly TRBD1 for D (5 bases). The V end was cut by 7 bases, the J end by 9 bases, with 16 bases between. Germline V gene sequence: CDR1 MNHNY, CDR2 SVGAGI (reference sequence). CDR3 length: 14 residues.